This T cell receptor (beta chain) was profiled in a study of blood T cell repertoires in COVID-19 (dated by TCRdb to about 2020). Broadly, across the study: Collaborator samples came from the United States, Italy and Spain and covered acute and convalescent phases of COVID-19. The material from the prospective study consisted of cDNA or gDNA derived from T cells, B-cell-depleted T cells, or PBMCs. The dataset comprised deeply sampled blood TCRbeta repertoires from subjects exposed to, actively infected with, or recovered from COVID-19. The repertoires were released in a freely available public database meant as a resource for research on the immune response to SARS-CoV-2. Samples were obtained from the ongoing ImmuneRACE study (first 160 participants) and from 1,200 or so subjects provided by 6 global collaborators. Nearly every sample came with metadata listing a de-identified subject ID, COVID-19 status, age in years and sex. Where available, HLA class I and class II types were taken from metadata supplied by the sample provider and were not determined by assay-based typing.

In Seattle, one collaborating source enrolled patients while the infection was active and tracked those patients longitudinally over the course of disease. Whole blood was collected in K2EDTA tubes by collaborating institutions according to the institutions' own protocols. For TCRbeta analysis, collaborators shipped samples as frozen whole blood, isolated PBMCs, or DNA extracted from either of those sample types. Results and caveats for the whole study, not just this receptor: Clinical and demographic metadata were provided uncurated, with the amount varying by source and participant.

Turning to this clone: The antigen this receptor binds is unknown. No much larger clonotype is one base removed from it; base qualities were not supplied.

The immunoSEQ Assay, a bias-controlled multiplex PCR, was used to amplify TCRbeta CDR3 regions from genomic DNA. The study's own analysis went as follows. The number of nucleated cells in each sample was estimated from the amplification of reference gene primers within the assay. Sequence reads were collapsed and filtered to measure the absolute abundance of every unique TCRbeta CDR3 rearrangement. Productive Simpson clonality was computed per sample as the square root of Simpson's diversity index over productive rearrangements. TCRdb provides this immuneACCESS table in a form limited to in-frame rearrangements. Some clones are lacking; in checked studies, under half of them reflect an unresolved V gene, and why the rest are absent is not known. V and J calls and clone size are given by that table; D and trimming were obtained from the DNA. The sample records about 320,000 clones, roughly 89% of which are singletons. The ten most abundant clones make up more than 9.5% of the sample.

The sequence was obtained from a woman in her twenties or thirties with COVID-19, enrolled during active disease. Material: peripheral blood.

The DNA sequence is given as TGTGCCAGCAGTCCAAACAGGGGATCTGAAGCTTTCTTT. It translates to CASSPNRGSEAFF. The chain is made from TRBV2 and TRBJ1-1, with 7 junctional bases fitting TRBD1. CDR1 SNHLY and CDR2 FYNNEI are derived from the germline V gene. For this chain, trimming is 5 bases at the V end and 6 bases at the J end, and the number of junction bases without a gene match is 6. The CDR3 numbers 13 residues from cysteine through phenylalanine. The sequence is cut down to CDR3 DNA, 39 bases in frame from base 1.